Following are 11 T cell receptor beta chains from one sample sequenced in a study of T cells in Graves' hyperthyroidism and ophthalmopathy. From RNA transcripts, TCR beta CDR3 regions were amplified. HTBI primers were employed in a first-round RT-PCR of the TCR CDR3. TCRdb fed the multiplex PCR reads into MiXCR, producing one record per CDR3 protein. The repertoire holds 300,000 to 450,000 distinct CDR3 sequences, with 15% to 19% as singletons. The sequencing sample was made of blood. Receptors originate from a woman between 18 and 29 years old with Graves' hyperthyroidism that later progressed to Graves' ophthalmopathy.

This clonotype was recorded many times. The chain carries TRBV3-1 and TRBJ1-2; D gene ambiguous. Germline V gives CDR1 LGHDT, CDR2 YNNKEL (reference sequence). The CDR3 contains 12 residues. Between the trimmed V and J ends, which lost 8 bases and 2 bases, there was a span of 9 bases. The CDR3 sequence: CASQAANYGYTF. CDR3 nucleotide sequence: TGTGCCAGCCAGGCAGCGAACTATGGCTACACCTTC.

This clonotype was seen many times. The V and J genes are TRBV7-8 and TRBJ2-7, with TRBD1 identical over 7 bases. Germline trimming cut 5 bases from V and 3 bases from J; bases unmatched to any gene: 4. Germline V gene data show CDR1 as SGHVS and CDR2 as FQNEAQ. The CDR3 is made up of 13 amino acids. The CDR3 is CASSPGDSYEQYF. The CDR3 DNA reads TGTGCCAGCAGCCCCGGGGACAGCTACGAGCAGTACTTC.

V gene TRBV7-2 combines with J gene TRBJ2-3, with 8 bases aligning to TRBD2. The V gene end was trimmed by 6 bases and the J gene end by 0 bases; junction bases not matched to a gene: 5. The germline V gene has CDR1 SGHTA and CDR2 FQGNSA. This CDR3 region has 15 residues. This CDR3 is CASRASGSSTDTQYF. The CDR3 DNA is TGTGCCAGCAGGGCTAGCGGGTCTAGCACAGATACGCAGTATTTT.

This clonotype was found many times. The chain couples TRBV27 to TRBJ2-1; 10 bases are shared with TRBD1. V was pared by 2 bases and J by 1 base, with 5 bases of the junction left unmatched. The germline CDR1 and CDR2 sequences are MNHEY and SMNVEV (reference sequence). This CDR3 contains 17 residues. The CDR3 DNA follows: TGTGCCAGCAGTTTAGCAGGACAGGGGGGATCCTACAATGAGCAGTTCTTC. The encoded protein is CASSLAGQGGSYNEQFF.

This clonotype was counted at least ten times. V gene TRBV2 combines with J gene TRBJ2-5; 7 nucleotides agree with TRBD2. Germline CDR1 and CDR2: SNHLY and FYNNEI. The CDR3 totals 15 residues. Trimming at V came to 2 bases and at J to 4 bases, leaving 7 bases not matched to a gene. CDR3 DNA sequence: TGTGCCAGCAGTGAACGGGGGGTAGTGGCAGAGACCCAGTACTTC. Translated: CASSERGVVAETQYF.

Only a few counts were recorded for this clonotype. The rearrangement joins TRBV20-1 to TRBJ1-2, with D possibly TRBD1 on 5 matching bases. Trimming took 6 bases from V and 8 from J, leaving 19 bases between them. CDR1 DFQATT and CDR2 SNEGSKA come from the germline V gene (reference sequence). The CDR3 has 13 amino acids. In DNA, the CDR3 is TGCAGTGCAAGGAGCAGGGAAACTCGGGGCTACACCTTC. It yields the protein CSARSRETRGYTF.

This clonotype was recorded once. The junction does not match germline at one end; this may be a read error. V is TRBV19 and J is TRBJ2-1; no reliable D call. This CDR3 spans 15 amino acids. Germline CDR1 is LNHDA and CDR2 is SQIVND (reference sequence). This CDR3 is CSSSMGVSSYNEQFF. For the CDR3, the DNA is TGTTCCAGTAGTATGGGCGTGAGCTCCTACAATGAGCAGTTCTTC. The full variable domain, rest sourced from reference TRBV19 and TRBJ2-1, is DGGITQSPKYLFRKEGQNVTLSCEQNLNHDAMYWYRQDPGQGLRLIYYSQIVNDFQKGDIAEGYSVSREKKESFPLTVTSAQKNPTAFYLCSSSMGVSSYNEQFFGPGTRLTVL.

This clonotype showed up many times. The chain links TRBV24-1 to TRBJ1-2; D gene uncertain. Per germline, CDR1 KGHDR and CDR2 SFDVKD. This CDR3 contains 14 residues. V lost 0 bases, J lost 8 bases, and 12 bases lay in between. The CDR3 DNA reads as TGTGCCACCAGTGATTTGAACATGCGGGAAGGCTACACCTTC. Amino acids: CATSDLNMREGYTF.

The chain has TRBV20-1 and TRBJ2-1; 10 bases match TRBD1. The V gene end was trimmed by 1 base and the J gene end by 4 bases; junction bases not matched to a gene: 4. The CDR3 sequence is 15 residues long. CDR1 is DFQATT, CDR2 SNEGSKA, per germline (reference sequence). CDR3 nucleotides: TGCAGTGCTAGAGTGGGACAGGGGCTTTACAATGAGCAGTTCTTC. The encoded protein is CSARVGQGLYNEQFF.

This clonotype was observed a few times. In DNA, the CDR3 is TGTGCCAGCAGTTACACACACAATGAGCAGTTCTTC. Translation gives CASSYTHNEQFF. The chain is built from TRBV6-5 and TRBJ2-1, with D uncertain. The CDR3 covers 12 residues. V dropped 2 bases and J dropped 5 bases, with 4 bases sitting between them. The germline V gene has CDR1 MNHEY and CDR2 SVGAGI.

There are a few counts of this clonotype. The CDR3 sequence is CASSPNARGAFF. CDR3 in DNA: TGTGCCAGCAGCCCAAACGCCAGGGGTGCTTTCTTT. The rearrangement joins TRBV14 to TRBJ1-1; tentatively, D is TRBD1 (6 bases). CDR1 is SGHDN, CDR2 FVKESK, per germline. The CDR3 extends over 12 amino acids. V was clipped by 4 bases and J by 11 bases, with 14 bases between them.